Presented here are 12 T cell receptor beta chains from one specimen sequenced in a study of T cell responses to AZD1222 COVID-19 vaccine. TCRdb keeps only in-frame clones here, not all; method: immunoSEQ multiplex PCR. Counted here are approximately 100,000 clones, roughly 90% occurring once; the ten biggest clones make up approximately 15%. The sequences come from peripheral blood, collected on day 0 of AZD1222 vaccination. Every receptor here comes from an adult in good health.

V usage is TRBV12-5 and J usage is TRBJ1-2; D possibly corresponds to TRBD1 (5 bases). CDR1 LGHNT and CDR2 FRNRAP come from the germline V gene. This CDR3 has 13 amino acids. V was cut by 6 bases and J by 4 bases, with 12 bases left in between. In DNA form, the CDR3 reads TGTGCTAGTGGCTTAAACAGGCTCTATGGCTACACCTTC. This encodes CASGLNRLYGYTF.

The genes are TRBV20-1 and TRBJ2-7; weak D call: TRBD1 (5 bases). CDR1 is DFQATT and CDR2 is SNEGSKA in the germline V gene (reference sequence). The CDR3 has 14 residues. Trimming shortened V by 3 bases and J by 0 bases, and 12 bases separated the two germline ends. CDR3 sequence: CSASPQGFSYEQYF. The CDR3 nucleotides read TGCAGTGCTAGTCCTCAGGGATTCTCCTACGAGCAGTACTTC.

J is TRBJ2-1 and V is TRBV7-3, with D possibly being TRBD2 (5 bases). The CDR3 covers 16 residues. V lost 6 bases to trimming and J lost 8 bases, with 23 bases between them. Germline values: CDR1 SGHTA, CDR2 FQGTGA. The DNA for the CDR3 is TGTGCCAGCAGGCCGATCACTAGGCGAGAGGGCGATGAGCAGTTCTTC. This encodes CASRPITRREGDEQFF.

The CDR3 sequence is CAMEVGDKQYF. The CDR3 region has the DNA TGTGCCATGGAGGTAGGGGACAAGCAGTACTTC. The V gene is TRBV30, the J gene TRBJ2-7, with D tentatively TRBD1 (6 bases). Per the germline V gene, CDR1 is GTSNPN and CDR2 is SVGIG (reference sequence). This CDR3 has 11 amino acids. V was pared by 8 bases and J by 8 bases, with 16 bases between.

The CDR3 spells CASSPPIRGTAVKNQPQHF. In DNA form, the CDR3 reads TGTGCCAGCAGTCCCCCTATCCGTGGGACCGCTGTTAAGAATCAGCCCCAGCATTTT. The chain has TRBV6-6 and TRBJ1-5, with TRBD1 as a possible D gene (5 bases). V was trimmed by 5 bases and J by 4 bases, leaving 27 bases between them. Germline assignment: CDR1 MNHNY and CDR2 SVGAGI (reference sequence). CDR3 size: 19 residues.

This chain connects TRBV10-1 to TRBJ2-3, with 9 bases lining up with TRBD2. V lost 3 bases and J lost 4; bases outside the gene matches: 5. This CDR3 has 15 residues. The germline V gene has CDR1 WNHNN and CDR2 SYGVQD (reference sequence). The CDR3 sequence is CASSEGSGSADTQYF. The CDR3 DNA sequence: TGCGCCAGCAGTGAAGGTAGCGGGAGTGCAGATACGCAGTATTTT.

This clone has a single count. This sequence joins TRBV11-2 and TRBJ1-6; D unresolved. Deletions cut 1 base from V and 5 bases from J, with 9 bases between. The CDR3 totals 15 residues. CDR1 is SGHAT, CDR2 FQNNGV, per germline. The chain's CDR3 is CASSLAWADNSPLHF. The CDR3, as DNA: TGTGCCAGCAGCTTAGCTTGGGCAGATAATTCACCCCTCCACTTT.

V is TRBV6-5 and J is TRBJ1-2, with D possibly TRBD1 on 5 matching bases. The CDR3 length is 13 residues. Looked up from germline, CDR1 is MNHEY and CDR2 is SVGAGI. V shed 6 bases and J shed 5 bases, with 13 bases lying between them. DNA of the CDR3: TGTGCCAGCAGCTCTGCCGGGGGTTATGGCTACACCTTC. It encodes CASSSAGGYGYTF.

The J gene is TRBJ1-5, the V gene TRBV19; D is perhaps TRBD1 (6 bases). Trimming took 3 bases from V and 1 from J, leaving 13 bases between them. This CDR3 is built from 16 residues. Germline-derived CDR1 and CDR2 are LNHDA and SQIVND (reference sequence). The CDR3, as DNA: TGTGCCAGTAGTATGGCATGGGGGCCAAGCAATCAGCCCCAGCATTTT. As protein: CASSMAWGPSNQPQHF.

The CDR3 nucleotides are TGTGCCAGCTCACTTTCAACCGGGGAGCTGTTTTTT. Amino acids: CASSLSTGELFF. This chain links TRBV18 with TRBJ2-2, with D unresolved. Trimming took 4 bases from V and 5 from J, leaving 5 bases between them. The CDR3 is 12 amino acids. Germline CDR1 reads KGHSH; CDR2 reads LQKENI.

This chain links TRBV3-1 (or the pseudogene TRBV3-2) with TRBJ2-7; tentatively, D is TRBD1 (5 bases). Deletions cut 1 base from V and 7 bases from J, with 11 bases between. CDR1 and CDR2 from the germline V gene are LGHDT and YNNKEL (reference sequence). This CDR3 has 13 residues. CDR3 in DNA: TGTGCCAGCAGCCAAGCCGTCAGGGATGAGCAGTACTTC. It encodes CASSQAVRDEQYF.

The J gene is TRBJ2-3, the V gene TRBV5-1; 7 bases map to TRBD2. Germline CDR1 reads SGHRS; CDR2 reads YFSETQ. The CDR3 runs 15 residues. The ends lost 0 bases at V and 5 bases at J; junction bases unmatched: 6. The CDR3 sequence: CASSLGGGRGDTQYF. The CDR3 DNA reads TGCGCCAGCAGCTTGGGCGGCGGGAGAGGAGATACGCAGTATTTT.